Presented here are 7 T cell receptor beta chains from one specimen sequenced in a study of shared clonotypes between healthy human individuals. Assay used: immunoSEQ multiplex PCR; TCRdb lists only in-frame clones, some missing. The profile covers about 510,000 clones, with around 79% appearing a single time and 13% taken by the ten largest. Sample: PBMCs. These TCRs come from a middle-aged woman in good health. Some clones in this sample may be carry-over from other donors' samples.

The V gene is TRBV7-2, the J gene TRBJ1-6; the D gene is possibly TRBD1 (6 bases). There are 14 residues in the CDR3. The V end was cut by 5 bases, the J end by 8 bases, with 13 bases between. Germline V gene lookup returns CDR1 SGHTA and CDR2 FQGNSA. CDR3 loop: CASSEYRDHSPLHF. In nucleotides, the CDR3 is TGTGCCAGCAGCGAATACAGGGATCATTCACCCCTCCACTTT.

A few counts support this clone. The sample holds other DNA sequences that translate to the same CDR3. The chain uses TRBV7-2 and TRBJ2-1; 10 nucleotides match TRBD2. V lost 1 base, J lost 4 bases, and 1 base stayed unmatched. Germline V gives CDR1 SGHTA, CDR2 FQGNSA. This CDR3 comprises 15 residues. The CDR3 protein is CASSLGTSGYNEQFF. CDR3 sequence (DNA): TGTGCCAGCAGCTTAGGGACTAGCGGTTACAATGAGCAGTTCTTC.

V gene TRBV4-2 combines with J gene TRBJ1-5; D remains ambiguous. The CDR3 loop spans 13 amino acids. Trimming left V 3 bases short and J 4 bases short, with 7 bases between. The germline CDR1 and CDR2 sequences are LGHNA and YNFKEQ. The CDR3 coding sequence is TGTGCCAGCAGCCAGGACGGAAATCAGCCCCAGCATTTT. Amino acid sequence: CASSQDGNQPQHF.

This clone was seen once. The rearrangement joins TRBV29-1 to TRBJ1-1; D uncertain. Deletions cut 5 bases from V and 0 bases from J, with 10 bases between. Germline V gene sequence: CDR1 SQVTM, CDR2 ANQGSEA. The CDR3 runs to 13 residues. CDR3 bases: TGCAGCGTTCGAGACACCTTGAACACTGAAGCTTTCTTT. It encodes CSVRDTLNTEAFF.

V and J are TRBV7-3 and TRBJ2-7, with D possibly matching TRBD2 (5 bases). V was trimmed by 2 bases and J by 4 bases, leaving 12 bases between them. The CDR3 has 14 residues. CDR1 SGHTA and CDR2 FQGTGA come from the germline V gene. The CDR3 loop reads CASSLEAEHYEQYF. The CDR3 DNA is TGTGCCAGCAGCTTAGAAGCGGAGCATTACGAGCAGTACTTC.

This clone was observed a single time. The chain joins TRBV5-1 to TRBJ2-1; 7 bases are shared with TRBD2. There are 15 residues in the CDR3. Germline CDR1 reads SGHRS; CDR2 reads YFSETQ. V trimming: 0 bases; J trimming: 8 bases; junction bases outside the gene matches: 8. CDR3 in amino acids: CASSLGGGSTDEQFF. DNA for the CDR3: TGCGCCAGCAGCTTGGGCGGCGGGAGCACCGATGAGCAGTTCTTC.

This clone is a singleton in its sample. The sample carries other DNA sequences with the same CDR3. This chain joins TRBV29-1 and TRBJ1-2; D possibly corresponds to TRBD1 (5 bases). In germline, CDR1 is SQVTM, CDR2 ANQGSEA. CDR3 length: 11 residues. Trimming took 3 bases from V and 5 from J, leaving 7 bases between them. The CDR3 sequence is CSVEGGYGYTF. Here the CDR3 DNA reads TGCAGCGTTGAGGGGGGATATGGCTACACCTTC.